This T cell receptor (beta chain) was obtained from a study of monozygotic twins with inflammatory bowel disease. Whole-study findings and limits: Support was absent for any single strong signal or clonotype linked to IBD.

Added by template switching were UMIs that each held a 6-nucleotide sample barcode. TCRdb re-called the 5' RACE reads and catalogs CDR3 proteins one per entry, DNA excluded. Across 300,000 to 350,000 distinct CDR3 sequences, the top ten clones capture 2% to 2.5% of the sample. Concerning this clonotype itself: The antigen remains undetermined.

CDR3 length: 18 amino acids. Per the germline V gene, CDR1 is MGHRA and CDR2 is YSYEKL. The chain recombines TRBV4-1 with TRBJ2-4; TCRdb indicates TRBD2, and absent DNA this call remains unverified. This TCR was recovered from a human donor with ulcerative colitis or Crohn's disease, or a healthy co-twin of an affected twin (not recorded which). The sequenced sample consisted of blood. CDR3: CASSRELAGLIAKNIQYF.